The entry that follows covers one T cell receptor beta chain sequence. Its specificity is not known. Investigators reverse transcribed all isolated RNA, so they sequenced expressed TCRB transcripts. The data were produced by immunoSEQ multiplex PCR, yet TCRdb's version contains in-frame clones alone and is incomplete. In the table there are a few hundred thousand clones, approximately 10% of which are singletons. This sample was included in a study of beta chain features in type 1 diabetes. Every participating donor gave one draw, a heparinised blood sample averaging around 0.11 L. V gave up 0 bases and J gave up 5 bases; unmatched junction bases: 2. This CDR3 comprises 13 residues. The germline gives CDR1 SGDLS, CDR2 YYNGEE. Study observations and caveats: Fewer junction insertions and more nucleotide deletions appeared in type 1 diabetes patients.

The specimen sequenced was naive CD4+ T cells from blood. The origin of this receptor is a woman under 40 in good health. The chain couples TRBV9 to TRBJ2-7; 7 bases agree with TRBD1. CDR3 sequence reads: CASSVGQGHEQYF. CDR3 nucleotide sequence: TGTGCCAGCAGCGTAGGACAGGGCCACGAGCAGTACTTC.